The clone carrying this T cell receptor beta chain was found a few times. Its cognate antigen is unknown. Additional DNA sequences in this sample encode the identical CDR3. The data were obtained in a study of metastatic and nonmetastatic thyroid tumors. For the study at large: Where malignant and benign thyroid patients were concerned, repertoires were compared across blood and tumor or nodule tissue. Points from the study as a whole: Malignant thyroid tumors reportedly exceeded benign nodules significantly in TCR beta diversity, with the difference appearing in blood and tumor.

CDR1 is MNHEY and CDR2 is SMNVEV in the germline V gene (reference sequence). With 9 bases removed from V and 0 bases from J, the gap between germline ends came to 18 bases. The CDR3 is 17 residues long. Source study methods: Clinicopathological groups differed in CDR3, with these differences serving to build a distant-metastasis classifier for papillary thyroid cancer. TCRdb re-analyzed the PCR reads using MiXCR. TCRdb's processing, not the authors', yielded these V and J calls. The sample lists more than 4,500 clones, 20% to 25% seen once, with roughly 15% in the top ten. All patients reached thyroid surgery having received no treatment beforehand.

The chain uses TRBV27 and TRBJ2-6; weak D call: TRBD2 (6 bases). The TCR originated in a female donor with papillary thyroid cancer or a benign thyroid nodule (not recorded which). Some clones in this sample may be carry-over from other donors' samples. The specimen was adjacent normal tissue. CDR3 region: CASSRGTGVSGANVLTF. CDR3 nucleotide sequence: TGTGCCAGTTCCCGAGGGACGGGGGTCTCTGGGGCCAACGTCCTGACTTTC.